The sequence of this TCR beta chain was determined in a study of spatial heterogeneity in lung cancer. Specified time point: sample taken at primary tumor resection. Unsorted tumor, nontumor lung tissue or cryopreserved PBMC supplied the whole RNA. MiXCR, run by TCRdb on the 5' RACE reads, gives a single entry per CDR3 protein. The sample lists over 75,000 distinct CDR3 sequences, approximately 20% occurring once. CDR3 length: 14 residues. With 5 bases removed from V and 2 bases from J, the gap between germline ends came to 9 bases. The V gene's germline CDR1 is ENHRY and CDR2 SYGVKD. This TCR derives from a male donor with early-stage non-small cell lung cancer. The specimen comprised PBMCs, sampled at surgery. The chain is built from TRBV10-3 and TRBJ2-2; D possibly matches TRBD1 or TRBD2 (5 bases each). DNA of the CDR3: TGTGCCATCAGTCGGGACGGTAACACCGGGGAGCTGTTTTTT. Amino acids: CAISRDGNTGELFF.